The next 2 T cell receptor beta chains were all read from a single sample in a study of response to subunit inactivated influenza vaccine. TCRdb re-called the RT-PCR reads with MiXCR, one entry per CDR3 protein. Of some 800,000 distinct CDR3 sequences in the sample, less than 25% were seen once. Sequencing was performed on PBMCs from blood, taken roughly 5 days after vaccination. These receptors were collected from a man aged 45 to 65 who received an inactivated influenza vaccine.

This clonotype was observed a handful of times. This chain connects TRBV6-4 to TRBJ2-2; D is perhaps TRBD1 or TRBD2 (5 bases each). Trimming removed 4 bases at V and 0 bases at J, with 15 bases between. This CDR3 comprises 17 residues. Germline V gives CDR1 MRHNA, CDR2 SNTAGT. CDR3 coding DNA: TGTGCCAGCAGTGTTGAGGGGCCGATCGCGAACACCGGGGAGCTGTTTTTT. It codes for CASSVEGPIANTGELFF.

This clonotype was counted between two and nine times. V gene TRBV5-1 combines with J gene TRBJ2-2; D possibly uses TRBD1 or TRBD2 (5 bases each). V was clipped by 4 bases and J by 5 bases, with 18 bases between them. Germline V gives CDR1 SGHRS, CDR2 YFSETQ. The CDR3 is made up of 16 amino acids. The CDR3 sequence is CASSPPSGTITGELFF. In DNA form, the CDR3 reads TGCGCCAGCAGCCCACCATCCGGGACCATAACCGGGGAGCTGTTTTTT.